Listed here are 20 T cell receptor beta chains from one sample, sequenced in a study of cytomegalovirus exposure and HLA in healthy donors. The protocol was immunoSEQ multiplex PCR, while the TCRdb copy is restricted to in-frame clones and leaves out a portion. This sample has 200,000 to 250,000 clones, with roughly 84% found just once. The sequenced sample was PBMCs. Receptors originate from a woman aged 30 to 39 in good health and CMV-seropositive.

CDR3 in amino acids: CASSLEGYGDGYTF. The CDR3 nucleotides are TGTGCCAGCAGCTTAGAAGGATACGGGGACGGCTACACCTTC. The chain couples TRBV7-8 to TRBJ1-2; TRBD1 is a possible D gene (5 bases). This CDR3 contains 14 residues. The V end was cut by 1 base, the J end by 8 bases, with 14 bases between. CDR1 is SGHVS and CDR2 is FQNEAQ in the germline V gene. The full variable domain, completed using reference TRBV7-8 and TRBJ1-2, is GAGVSQSPRYKVAKRGQDVALRCDPISGHVSLFWYQQALGQGPEFLTYFQNEAQLDKSGLPSDRFFAERPEGSVSTLKIQRTQQEDSAVYLCASSLEGYGDGYTFGSGTRLTVV.

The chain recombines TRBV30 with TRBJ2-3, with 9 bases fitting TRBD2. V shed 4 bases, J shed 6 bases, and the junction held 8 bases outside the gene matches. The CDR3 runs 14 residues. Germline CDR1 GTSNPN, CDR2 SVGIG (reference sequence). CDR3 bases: TGTGCCTGGACGATCGGCGGGAGGGGCGATACGCAGTATTTT. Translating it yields CAWTIGGRGDTQYF. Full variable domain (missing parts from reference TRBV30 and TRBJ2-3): SQTIHQWPATLVQPVGSPLSLECTVEGTSNPNLYWYRQAAGRGLQLLFYSVGIGQISSEVPQNLSASRPQDRQFILSSKKLLLSDSGFYLCAWTIGGRGDTQYFGPGTRLTVL.

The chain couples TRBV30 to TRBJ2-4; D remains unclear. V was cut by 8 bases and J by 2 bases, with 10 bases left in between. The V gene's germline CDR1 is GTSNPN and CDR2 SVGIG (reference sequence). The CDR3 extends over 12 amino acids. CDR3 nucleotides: TGTGCCCTGGAGCTCTCCAAAAACATTCAGTACTTC. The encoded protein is CALELSKNIQYF. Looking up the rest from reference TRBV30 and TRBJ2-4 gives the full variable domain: SQTIHQWPATLVQPVGSPLSLECTVEGTSNPNLYWYRQAAGRGLQLLFYSVGIGQISSEVPQNLSASRPQDRQFILSSKKLLLSDSGFYLCALELSKNIQYFGAGTRLSVL.

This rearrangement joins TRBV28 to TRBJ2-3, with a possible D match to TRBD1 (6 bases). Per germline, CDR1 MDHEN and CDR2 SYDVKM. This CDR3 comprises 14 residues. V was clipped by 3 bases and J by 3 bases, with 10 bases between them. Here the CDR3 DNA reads TGTGCCAGCAGTTTTTTACAGGGTACAGATACGCAGTATTTT. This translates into CASSFLQGTDTQYF.

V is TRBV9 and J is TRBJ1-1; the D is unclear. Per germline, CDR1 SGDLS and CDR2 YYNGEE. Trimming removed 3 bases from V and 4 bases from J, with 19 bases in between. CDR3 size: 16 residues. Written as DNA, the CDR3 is TGTGCCAGCAGCGCAGGAGGGCAGCCCTCGGGCACTGAAGCTTTCTTT. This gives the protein CASSAGGQPSGTEAFF.

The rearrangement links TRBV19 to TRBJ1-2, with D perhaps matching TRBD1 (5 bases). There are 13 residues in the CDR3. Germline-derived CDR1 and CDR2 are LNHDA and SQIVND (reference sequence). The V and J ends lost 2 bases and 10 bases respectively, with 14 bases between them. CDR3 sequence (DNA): TGTGCCAGTAGTATACAAGGGCAGGGTTACTACACCTTC. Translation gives CASSIQGQGYYTF. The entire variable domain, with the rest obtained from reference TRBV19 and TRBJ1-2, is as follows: DGGITQSPKYLFRKEGQNVTLSCEQNLNHDAMYWYRQDPGQGLRLIYYSQIVNDFQKGDIAEGYSVSREKKESFPLTVTSAQKNPTAFYLCASSIQGQGYYTFGSGTRLTVV.

For the CDR3, the DNA is TGCAGCGTTGAGGGACGGATGAACACTGAAGCTTTCTTT. Translating it yields CSVEGRMNTEAFF. The chain couples TRBV29-1 to TRBJ1-1, with D tentatively TRBD1 (5 bases). The V end lost 3 bases, the J end lost 0 bases, and 8 bases lay between the germline ends. Germline-derived CDR1 and CDR2 are SQVTM and ANQGSEA. The CDR3 consists of 13 residues. The whole variable domain, remainder taken from reference TRBV29-1 and TRBJ1-1, is SAVISQKPSRDICQRGTSLTIQCQVDSQVTMMFWYRQQPGQSLTLIATANQGSEATYESGFVIDKFPISRPNLTFSTLTVSNMSPEDSSIYLCSVEGRMNTEAFFGQGTRLTVV.

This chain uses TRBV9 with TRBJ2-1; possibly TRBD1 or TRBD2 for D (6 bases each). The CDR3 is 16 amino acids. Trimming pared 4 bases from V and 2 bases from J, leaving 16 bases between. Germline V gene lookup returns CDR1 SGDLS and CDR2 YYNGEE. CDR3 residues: CASSLRMGGPYNEQFF. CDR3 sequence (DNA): TGTGCCAGCAGCCTCCGAATGGGGGGCCCCTACAATGAGCAGTTCTTC.

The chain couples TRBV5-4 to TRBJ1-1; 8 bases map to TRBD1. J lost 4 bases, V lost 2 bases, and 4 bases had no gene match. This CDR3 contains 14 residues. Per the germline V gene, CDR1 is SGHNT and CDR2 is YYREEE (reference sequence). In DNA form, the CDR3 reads TGTGCCAGCAGCTTTTACAGGGGGAGCACTGAAGCTTTCTTT. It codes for CASSFYRGSTEAFF.

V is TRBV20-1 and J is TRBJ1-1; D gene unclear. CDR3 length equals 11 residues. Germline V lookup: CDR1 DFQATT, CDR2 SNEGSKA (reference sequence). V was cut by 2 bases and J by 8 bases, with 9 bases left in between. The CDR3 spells CSARTYGEAFF. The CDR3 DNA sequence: TGCAGTGCTAGAACTTACGGGGAAGCTTTCTTT.

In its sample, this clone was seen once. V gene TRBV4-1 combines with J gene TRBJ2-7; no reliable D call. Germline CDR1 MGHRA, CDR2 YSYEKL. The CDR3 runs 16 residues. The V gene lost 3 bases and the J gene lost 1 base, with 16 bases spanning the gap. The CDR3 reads CASSHGDPKGSYEQYF. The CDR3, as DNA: TGCGCCAGCAGCCACGGAGACCCTAAAGGATCCTACGAGCAGTACTTC.

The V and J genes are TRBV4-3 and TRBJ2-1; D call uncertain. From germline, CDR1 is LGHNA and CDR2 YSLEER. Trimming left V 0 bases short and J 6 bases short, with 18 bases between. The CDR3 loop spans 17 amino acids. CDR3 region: CASSQDHGSRTFNEQFF. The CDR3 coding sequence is TGCGCCAGCAGCCAAGATCACGGCTCGCGAACCTTCAATGAGCAGTTCTTC.

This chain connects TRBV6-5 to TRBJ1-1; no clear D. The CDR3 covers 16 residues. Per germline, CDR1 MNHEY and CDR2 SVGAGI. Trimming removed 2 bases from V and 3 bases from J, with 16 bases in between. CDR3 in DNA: TGTGCCAGCAGTTACCTGAGCGGCGTTTTGGACACTGAAGCTTTCTTT. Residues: CASSYLSGVLDTEAFF.

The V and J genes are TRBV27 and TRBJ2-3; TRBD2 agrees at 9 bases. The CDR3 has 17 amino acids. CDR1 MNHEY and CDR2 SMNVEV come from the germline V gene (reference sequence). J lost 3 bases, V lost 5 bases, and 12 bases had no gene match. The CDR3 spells CASSAYYAGGPTDTQYF. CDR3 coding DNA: TGTGCCAGCAGTGCATACTACGCGGGAGGGCCAACAGATACGCAGTATTTT.

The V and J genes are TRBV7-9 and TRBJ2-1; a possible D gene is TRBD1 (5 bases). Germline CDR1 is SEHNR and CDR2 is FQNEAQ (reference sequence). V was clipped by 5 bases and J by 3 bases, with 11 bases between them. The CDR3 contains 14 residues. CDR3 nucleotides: TGTGCCAGCAGCCTCTTAGGGGACTACAATGAGCAGTTCTTC. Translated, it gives CASSLLGDYNEQFF.

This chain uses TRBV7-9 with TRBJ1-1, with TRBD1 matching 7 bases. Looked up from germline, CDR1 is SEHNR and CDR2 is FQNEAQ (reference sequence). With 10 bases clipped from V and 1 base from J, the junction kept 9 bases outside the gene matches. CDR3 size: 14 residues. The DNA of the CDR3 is TGTGCCAAACCAAGGGGACAGACGAACACTGAAGCTTTCTTT. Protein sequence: CAKPRGQTNTEAFF.

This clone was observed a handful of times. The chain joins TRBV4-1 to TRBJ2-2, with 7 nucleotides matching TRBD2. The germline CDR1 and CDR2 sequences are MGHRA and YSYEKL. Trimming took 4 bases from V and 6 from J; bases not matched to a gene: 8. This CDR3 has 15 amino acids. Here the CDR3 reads CASSREIAGPGELFF. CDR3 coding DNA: TGCGCCAGCAGCCGGGAAATAGCGGGTCCCGGGGAGCTGTTTTTT.

CDR3 DNA: TGTGCCAGCAGTCTCCAGGGTATGGGAAATCAGCCCCAGCATTTT. It is translated as CASSLQGMGNQPQHF. V gene TRBV27 combines with J gene TRBJ1-5; D may be TRBD1 (5 bases). Germline V gene data show CDR1 as MNHEY and CDR2 as SMNVEV (reference sequence). Between the trimmed V and J ends, which lost 5 bases and 4 bases, there was a span of 15 bases. The CDR3 consists of 15 residues.

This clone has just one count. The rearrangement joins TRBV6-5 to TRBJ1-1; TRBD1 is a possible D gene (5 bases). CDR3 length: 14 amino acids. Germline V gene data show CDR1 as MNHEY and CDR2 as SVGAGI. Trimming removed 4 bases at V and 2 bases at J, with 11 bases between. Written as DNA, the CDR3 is TGTGCCAGCAGTTCTAGGGGCTTTAACACTGAAGCTTTCTTT. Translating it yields CASSSRGFNTEAFF.

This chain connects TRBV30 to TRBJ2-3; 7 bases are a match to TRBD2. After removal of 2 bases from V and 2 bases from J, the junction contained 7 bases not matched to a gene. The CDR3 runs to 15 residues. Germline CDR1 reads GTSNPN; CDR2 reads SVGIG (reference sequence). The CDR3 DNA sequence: TGTGCCTGGAGTCCGAGGGGACTAAACACAGATACGCAGTATTTT. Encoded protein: CAWSPRGLNTDTQYF.